The next 22 T cell receptor beta chains were all read from a single sample in a study of blood T cell repertoires in COVID-19. Here immunoSEQ multiplex PCR was the method, and the copy in TCRdb shows in-frame clones only, minus some. The sample consists of tens of thousands of clones, roughly nine tenths of them appearing once. Sequencing was performed on peripheral blood. These receptors all come from a man in his sixties with active COVID-19.

V usage is TRBV5-1 and J usage is TRBJ2-1; weak D call: TRBD2 (7 bases). Germline V gene data show CDR1 as SGHRS and CDR2 as YFSETQ. The CDR3 has 15 amino acids. V shed 4 bases and J shed 4 bases, with 15 bases lying between them. The CDR3 loop is CASSLGGGAYNEQFF. CDR3 coding DNA: TGCGCCAGCAGCCTGGGGGGGGGCGCGTACAATGAGCAGTTCTTC.

This clone appeared once. The chain employs TRBV19 and TRBJ1-2, with D perhaps TRBD1 (6 bases). The germline gives CDR1 LNHDA, CDR2 SQIVND (reference sequence). This CDR3 has 14 residues. The V gene lost 4 bases and the J gene lost 3 bases, with 12 bases spanning the gap. The CDR3 nucleotides read TGTGCCAGTAGTAAGGGGGGGCCGTACTATGGCTACACCTTC. Translating gives CASSKGGPYYGYTF. Variable domain in full (rest from reference TRBV19 and TRBJ1-2): DGGITQSPKYLFRKEGQNVTLSCEQNLNHDAMYWYRQDPGQGLRLIYYSQIVNDFQKGDIAEGYSVSREKKESFPLTVTSAQKNPTAFYLCASSKGGPYYGYTFGSGTRLTVV.

This clone was detected only a few times. V gene TRBV5-4 combines with J gene TRBJ2-1; 14 bases map to TRBD2. The CDR3 totals 13 residues. CDR1 is SGHNT, CDR2 YYREEE, per germline (reference sequence). Losses at the gene ends were 9 bases for V and 6 bases for J; bases not matched to a gene: 2. The CDR3 loop is CANGLAGGNEQFF. Written as DNA, the CDR3 is TGTGCCAACGGACTAGCGGGGGGCAATGAGCAGTTCTTC.

The chain uses TRBV7-3 and TRBJ1-2; the match to TRBD1 covers 8 bases. Trimming took 5 bases from V and 6 from J; bases not matched to a gene: 5. In germline, CDR1 is SGHTA, CDR2 FQGTGA. The CDR3 contains 13 residues. The DNA for the CDR3 is TGTGCCAGCAGCCAGACAGGGGATCATGGCTACACCTTC. This codes for CASSQTGDHGYTF.

The V call is TRBV7-3, the J call TRBJ2-1, with D unresolved. There are 15 residues in the CDR3. Trimming stripped 6 bases from V and 2 bases from J, with 14 bases between. Germline V gene sequence: CDR1 SGHTA, CDR2 FQGTGA. CDR3 sequence reads: CASSPYRVPYNEQFF. The CDR3 DNA is TGTGCCAGCAGTCCGTACCGGGTGCCCTACAATGAGCAGTTCTTC.

This chain links TRBV20-1 with TRBJ1-6; 9 positions agree with TRBD1. Unmatched junction bases numbered 6, after V lost 3 bases and J lost 9 bases. CDR3 length: 14 residues. CDR1 is DFQATT, CDR2 SNEGSKA, per germline (reference sequence). The CDR3 is CSASSGTGSSPLHF. The CDR3 coding sequence is TGCAGTGCTAGTTCCGGGACAGGGAGTTCACCCCTCCACTTT.

The V and J genes are TRBV7-6 and TRBJ2-1, with D possibly being TRBD1 (5 bases). Germline V gives CDR1 SGHVS, CDR2 FNYEAQ. V was shortened by 2 bases and J by 6 bases, with 11 bases between the two germline ends. CDR3 length equals 14 residues. The CDR3 loop reads CASSLSGRFNEQFF. CDR3 nucleotides: TGTGCCAGCAGCTTATCAGGGCGCTTCAATGAGCAGTTCTTC.

The rearrangement uses TRBV6-6 and TRBJ2-5; D is perhaps TRBD2 (6 bases). CDR1 is MNHNY and CDR2 is SVGAGI in the germline V gene (reference sequence). Trimming pared 1 base from V and 2 bases from J, leaving 11 bases between. There are 15 residues in the CDR3. CDR3 amino acids: CASSYFELAQETQYF. CDR3 in DNA: TGTGCCAGCAGTTACTTTGAACTAGCTCAAGAGACCCAGTACTTC.

This clone occurred once. This rearrangement joins TRBV9 to TRBJ2-3; 8 bases are a match to TRBD2. This CDR3 contains 16 residues. J gave up 2 bases and V 3 bases, and 8 bases lay outside the gene matches. Germline lookup yields CDR1 SGDLS and CDR2 YYNGEE. The CDR3 nucleotides are TGTGCCAGCAGCGCCCGTTCCGGGAGGGTCACAGATACGCAGTATTTT. This codes for CASSARSGRVTDTQYF.

The chain recombines TRBV5-5 with TRBJ1-4, with D tentatively TRBD1 (5 bases). V lost 4 bases, J lost 7 bases, and 23 bases lay in between. Germline V CDR1 and CDR2: SGHKS, YYEKEE (reference sequence). This CDR3 is built from 17 residues. CDR3 residues: CASSGLGAREKSEKLFF. The CDR3 DNA follows: TGTGCCAGCAGCGGACTAGGTGCCAGGGAAAAATCTGAAAAACTGTTTTTT.

CDR3 bases: TGTGCCAGCAGCGAAGGACTAGCCTCCTACAATGAGCAGTTCTTC. This encodes CASSEGLASYNEQFF. J is TRBJ2-1 and V is TRBV7-7; TRBD2 aligns across 8 bases. From germline, CDR1 is SSHAT and CDR2 FNYEAQ (reference sequence). V was clipped by 5 bases and J by 0 bases; unmatched bases: 3. The CDR3 is made up of 15 amino acids.

The chain is built from TRBV7-9 and TRBJ2-2, with 8 bases identical to TRBD2. J lost 6 bases, V lost 7 bases, and 10 bases had no gene match. Per the germline V gene, CDR1 is SEHNR and CDR2 is FQNEAQ (reference sequence). The length of the CDR3 is 15 residues. The CDR3 nucleotides read TGTGCCAGCACCCCGGGACTAGTTCTCCCCGGGGAGCTGTTTTTT. Translating gives CASTPGLVLPGELFF.

In the case of this clone: The junction does not match germline at one end; this may be a read error. This chain joins TRBV5-6 and TRBJ1-5, with D maybe TRBD1 (6 bases). CDR1 is SGHDT and CDR2 is YYEEEE in the germline V gene. The CDR3 runs to 15 residues. CDR3 sequence reads: CVSSSSGGLKQPQHF. The CDR3 region has the DNA TGTGTCAGCAGCTCGTCGGGGGGCCTCAAACAGCCCCAGCATTTT.

In its sample, this clone was seen once. The chain carries TRBV5-6 and TRBJ2-1, with 11 bases lining up with TRBD1. The germline gives CDR1 SGHDT, CDR2 YYEEEE. The ends lost 2 bases at V and 7 bases at J; junction bases unmatched: 5. This CDR3 contains 15 residues. The CDR3 is CASSFLGTGGNEQFF. CDR3 sequence (DNA): TGTGCCAGCAGCTTCCTGGGGACAGGGGGGAATGAGCAGTTCTTC.

The V and J genes are TRBV5-1 and TRBJ1-1; 7 bases map to TRBD1. Trimming cost V 0 bases and J 5 bases; bases outside gene matches: 10. This CDR3 has 16 residues. The germline CDR1 and CDR2 sequences are SGHRS and YFSETQ. CDR3 in amino acids: CASSLASRAGGTEAFF. CDR3 nucleotide sequence: TGCGCCAGCAGCTTGGCCTCTAGGGCAGGGGGGACTGAAGCTTTCTTT.

This sequence joins TRBV7-2 and TRBJ2-1; TRBD2 aligns across 10 bases. This CDR3 spans 15 amino acids. Germline loops: CDR1 SGHTA, CDR2 FQGNSA. V lost 1 base, J lost 4 bases, and 1 base stayed unmatched. The CDR3 protein is CASSLELAGYNEQFF. DNA for the CDR3: TGTGCCAGCAGCTTAGAACTAGCGGGATACAATGAGCAGTTCTTC.

The chain links TRBV4-3 to TRBJ2-7, with no clear D. The CDR3 sequence is 15 residues long. V was clipped by 1 base and J by 2 bases, with 12 bases between them. Germline CDR1 reads LGHNA; CDR2 reads YSLEER. The CDR3 sequence is CASSQGVGRAYEQYF. CDR3 nucleotide sequence: TGCGCCAGCAGCCAAGGAGTGGGCAGAGCCTACGAGCAGTACTTC.

This rearrangement joins TRBV23-1 to TRBJ1-5; no clear D. TRBV23-1 is reported as an ORF; its role is uncertain. The CDR3 has 15 residues. Trimming took 6 bases from V and 5 from J, leaving 17 bases between them. The CDR3 is CASSSSSREYQPQHF. Here the CDR3 DNA reads TGCGCCAGCAGCTCTTCCTCGAGGGAATATCAGCCCCAGCATTTT.

This clone was counted a few times. This rearrangement joins TRBV5-4 to TRBJ2-7; D gene unclear. The germline gives CDR1 SGHNT, CDR2 YYREEE (reference sequence). Trimming shortened V by 0 bases and J by 2 bases, and 6 bases separated the two germline ends. This CDR3 contains 13 residues. Here the CDR3 DNA reads TGTGCCAGCAGCTTGGCGGGTACCTACGAGCAGTACTTC. Its translation: CASSLAGTYEQYF. Together with reference TRBV5-4 and TRBJ2-7, the CDR3 gives the full variable domain: ETGVTQSPTHLIKTRGQQVTLRCSSQSGHNTVSWYQQALGQGPQFIFQYYREEENGRGNFPPRFSGLQFPNYSSELNVNALELDDSALYLCASSLAGTYEQYFGPGTRLTVT.

This sequence joins TRBV6-5 and TRBJ2-7, with TRBD1 as a possible D gene (6 bases). This CDR3 contains 14 residues. CDR1 is MNHEY and CDR2 is SVGAGI in the germline V gene. Trimming shortened V by 7 bases and J by 3 bases, and 16 bases separated the two germline ends. CDR3 amino acids: CASTHSTGFYEQYF. CDR3 nucleotides: TGTGCCAGCACACACTCAACAGGGTTCTACGAGCAGTACTTC.

The chain joins TRBV7-2 to TRBJ1-4, with unresolved D. Germline lookup yields CDR1 SGHTA and CDR2 FQGNSA. The ends were cut back, 4 bases at V and 8 bases at J, with 14 bases in the middle. This CDR3 contains 14 residues. Here the CDR3 reads CASSSGREGEKLFF. Here the CDR3 DNA reads TGTGCCAGCAGCTCCGGGAGGGAAGGAGAAAAACTGTTTTTT. The full variable domain, in which reference TRBV7-2 and TRBJ1-4 provide the parts outside the CDR3, is GAGVSQSPSNKVTEKGKDVELRCDPISGHTALYWYRQSLGQGLEFLIYFQGNSAPDKSGLPSDRFSAERTGGSVSTLTIQRTQQEDSAVYLCASSSGREGEKLFFGSGTQLSVL.

This chain's CDR3 is CASGGGGTDTQYF. The DNA of the CDR3 is TGTGCCAGCGGCGGAGGCGGGACAGATACGCAGTATTTT. The V call is TRBV5-4, the J call TRBJ2-3, with D perhaps matching TRBD2 (5 bases). CDR3 size: 13 residues. Germline CDR1 is SGHNT and CDR2 is YYREEE (reference sequence). Trimming removed 7 bases from V and 3 bases from J, with 12 bases in between.